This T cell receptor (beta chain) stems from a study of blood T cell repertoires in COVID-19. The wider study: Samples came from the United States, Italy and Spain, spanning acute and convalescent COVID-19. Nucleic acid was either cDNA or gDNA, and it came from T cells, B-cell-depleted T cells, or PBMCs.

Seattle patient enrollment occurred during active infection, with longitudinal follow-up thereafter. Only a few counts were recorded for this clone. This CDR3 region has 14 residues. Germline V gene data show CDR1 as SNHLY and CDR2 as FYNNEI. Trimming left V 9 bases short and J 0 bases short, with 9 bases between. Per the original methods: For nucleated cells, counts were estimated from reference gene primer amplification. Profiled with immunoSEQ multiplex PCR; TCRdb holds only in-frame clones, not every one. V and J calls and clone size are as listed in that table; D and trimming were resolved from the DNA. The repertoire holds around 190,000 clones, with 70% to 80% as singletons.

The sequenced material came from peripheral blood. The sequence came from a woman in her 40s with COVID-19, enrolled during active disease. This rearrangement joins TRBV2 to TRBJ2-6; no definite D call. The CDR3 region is CARAGDSGANVLTF. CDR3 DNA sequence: TGTGCCAGGGCCGGAGACTCTGGGGCCAACGTCCTGACTTTC.